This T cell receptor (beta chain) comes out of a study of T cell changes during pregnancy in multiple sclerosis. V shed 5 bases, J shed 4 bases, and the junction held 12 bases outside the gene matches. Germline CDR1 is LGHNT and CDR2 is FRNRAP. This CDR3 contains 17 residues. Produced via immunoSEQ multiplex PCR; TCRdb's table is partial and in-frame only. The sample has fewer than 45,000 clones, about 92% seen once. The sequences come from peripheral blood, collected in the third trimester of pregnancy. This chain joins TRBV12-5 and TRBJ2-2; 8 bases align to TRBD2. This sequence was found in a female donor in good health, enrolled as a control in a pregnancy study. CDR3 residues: CASGPGGSGTPTGELFF. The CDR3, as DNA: TGTGCTAGTGGTCCGGGAGGTAGCGGGACCCCCACCGGGGAGCTGTTTTTT. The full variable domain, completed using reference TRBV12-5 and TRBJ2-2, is DARVTQTPRHKVTEMGQEVTMRCQPILGHNTVFWYRQTMMQGLELLAYFRNRAPLDDSGMPKDRFSAEMPDATLATLKIQPSEPRDSAVYFCASGPGGSGTPTGELFFGEGSRLTVL.